Shown below are 20 T cell receptor beta chains from a single sample sequenced in a study of blood T cell repertoires in COVID-19. Data came from immunoSEQ multiplex PCR; TCRdb stores just in-frame clones and leaves some out. The repertoire has about 180,000 clones, about 91% of them found once; the top ten carry around 2%. Specimen: PBMCs or T cells enriched from blood (not recorded which). Receptors were obtained from a middle-aged woman with acute COVID-19.

The CDR3 DNA reads as TGCGCCAGCAGTCAATCCGGGGAGGATGGCTACACCTTC. Translation: CASSQSGEDGYTF. The chain uses TRBV23-1 and TRBJ1-2; D is uncertain. TRBV23-1 belongs to the ORF category, with a function that is uncertain. CDR3 length: 13 amino acids. Trimming removed 0 bases from V and 6 bases from J, with 8 bases in between.

The chain uses TRBV7-3 and TRBJ2-1; 11 positions match TRBD1. The ends lost 5 bases at V and 5 bases at J; junction bases unmatched: 5. Germline V CDR1 and CDR2: SGHTA, FQGTGA. CDR3 length equals 15 residues. The CDR3 nucleotides are TGTGCCAGCAGCCCGGACAGGGGGCCTAACAATGAGCAGTTCTTC. Protein product: CASSPDRGPNNEQFF.

The rearrangement joins TRBV5-1 to TRBJ2-7; 7 positions match TRBD1. This CDR3 has 16 amino acids. The ends lost 4 bases at V and 9 bases at J; junction bases unmatched: 19. Germline V gene lookup returns CDR1 SGHRS and CDR2 YFSETQ. The CDR3 spells CASSQNLPGQRYGQYF. The CDR3 DNA is TGCGCCAGCAGCCAAAACTTACCGGGACAGAGATATGGGCAGTACTTC.

The chain recombines TRBV19 with TRBJ2-1; TRBD2 matches 14 bases. V dropped 0 bases and J dropped 0; count of bases not matched to a gene: 4. In germline, CDR1 is LNHDA, CDR2 SQIVND (reference sequence). CDR3 size: 19 residues. CDR3 sequence reads: CASSIDGLAGGLSYNEQFF. For the CDR3, the DNA is TGTGCCAGTAGTATAGATGGACTAGCGGGAGGACTCTCCTACAATGAGCAGTTCTTC.

This chain connects TRBV4-1 to TRBJ1-4; D ambiguous. CDR3 length equals 16 residues. The V end lost 0 bases, the J end lost 5 bases, and 13 bases lay between the germline ends. Germline V gives CDR1 MGHRA, CDR2 YSYEKL. CDR3 in DNA: TGCGCCAGCAGCCAAGAAGAAAGGGCGGGGAATGAAAAACTGTTTTTT. This sequence encodes CASSQEERAGNEKLFF.

This chain links TRBV18 with TRBJ1-3; 9 bases align to TRBD1. CDR3 length: 16 residues. With V trimmed by 6 bases and J by 0 bases, 6 bases remained unmatched. Germline V gene data show CDR1 as KGHSH and CDR2 as LQKENI. CDR3 nucleotides: TGTGCCAGCTCCGCACAGGGGGCTTCCTCTGGAAACACCATATATTTT. Amino acids: CASSAQGASSGNTIYF.

This clone showed up just once. V is TRBV9 and J is TRBJ2-2, with 7 bases lining up with TRBD2. Germline loops: CDR1 SGDLS, CDR2 YYNGEE. This CDR3 comprises 15 residues. V lost 3 bases to trimming and J lost 4 bases; unmatched junction nucleotides: 6. The CDR3 region is CASSDGDYSTGELFF. The DNA for the CDR3 is TGTGCCAGCAGCGATGGGGACTATTCCACCGGGGAGCTGTTTTTT.

The chain combines TRBV4-2 with TRBJ2-2, with 8 bases fitting TRBD1. The junction had 9 bases not matched to a gene; V was cut back by 1 base and J by 5 bases. The CDR3 loop spans 17 amino acids. Germline CDR1 LGHNA, CDR2 YNFKEQ. DNA for the CDR3: TGTGCCAGCAGCCAAGGTAGGACAGGGTGGAAGACCGGGGAGCTGTTTTTT. Encoded protein: CASSQGRTGWKTGELFF.

The CDR3: CASNPSPGTIPYEQYF. In DNA form, the CDR3 reads TGTGCCAGCAATCCTTCCCCCGGGACTATACCGTACGAGCAGTACTTC. V and J are TRBV5-4 and TRBJ2-7; 7 nucleotides align to TRBD2. The CDR3 runs to 16 residues. CDR1 and CDR2 from the germline V gene are SGHNT and YYREEE (reference sequence). With 6 bases clipped from V and 4 bases from J, the junction kept 16 bases outside the gene matches.

V is TRBV3-1 (or the pseudogene TRBV3-2) and J is TRBJ2-2, with TRBD2 identical over 10 bases. This CDR3 region has 15 residues. Trimming removed 5 bases from V and 7 bases from J; junction bases left unmatched: 7. The V gene's germline CDR1 is LGHDT and CDR2 YNNKEL (reference sequence). The DNA for the CDR3 is TGTGCCAGCAGCGGAGCGGGAGGGCCCAGCGGGGAGCTGTTTTTT. This encodes CASSGAGGPSGELFF.

Note on this clone: The same CDR3 arises from other DNA sequences in this sample as well. The chain uses TRBV5-1 and TRBJ2-7; 9 bases fit TRBD2. CDR1 is SGHRS, CDR2 YFSETQ, per germline. The CDR3 consists of 15 residues. The J segment lost 2 bases and the V segment lost 0 bases, leaving 3 bases of the junction unmatched. The CDR3 here is CASSLVAGGPYEQYF. The CDR3 DNA follows: TGCGCCAGCAGCTTGGTGGCGGGGGGGCCCTACGAGCAGTACTTC. Full variable domain (missing parts from reference TRBV5-1 and TRBJ2-7): KAGVTQTPRYLIKTRGQQVTLSCSPISGHRSVSWYQQTPGQGLQFLFEYFSETQRNKGNFPGRFSGRQFSNSRSEMNVSTLELGDSALYLCASSLVAGGPYEQYFGPGTRLTVT.

The chain combines TRBV10-3 with TRBJ1-2; 8 bases align to TRBD1. The germline CDR1 and CDR2 sequences are ENHRY and SYGVKD. CDR3 length: 19 residues. J gave up 0 bases and V 3 bases, and 15 bases lay outside the gene matches. Here the CDR3 DNA reads TGTGCCATCAGTGAAACTTCGAATGGACAGGGACGGACTAACTATGGCTACACCTTC. It specifies CAISETSNGQGRTNYGYTF.

The chain carries TRBV10-1 and TRBJ2-3; TRBD2 aligns across 14 bases. This CDR3 is 16 amino acids long. V was clipped by 3 bases and J by 4 bases; unmatched bases: 3. Germline values: CDR1 WNHNN, CDR2 SYGVQD (reference sequence). The CDR3 protein is CASSDATSGGADTQYF. Here the CDR3 DNA reads TGCGCCAGCAGTGACGCGACTAGCGGGGGGGCAGATACGCAGTATTTT.

This chain uses TRBV6-1 with TRBJ2-2; a possible D gene is TRBD1 (5 bases). V was cut by 0 bases and J by 4 bases, with 12 bases left in between. The CDR3 runs to 16 residues. Looked up from germline, CDR1 is MNHNS and CDR2 is SASEGT. The DNA of the CDR3 is TGTGCCAGCAGTGAAGCGGGGCATAGGGGCACCGGGGAGCTGTTTTTT. It specifies CASSEAGHRGTGELFF.

V usage is TRBV11-2 and J usage is TRBJ2-5; TRBD2 matches at 9 bases. V shed 5 bases and J 6 bases; nucleotides not matched to a gene: 16. The length of the CDR3 is 17 residues. Germline V lookup: CDR1 SGHAT, CDR2 FQNNGV. The CDR3 region is CASSPNEIAGAGKTQYF. CDR3 sequence (DNA): TGTGCCAGCAGCCCTAACGAAATAGCGGGGGCGGGGAAGACCCAGTACTTC.

The chain employs TRBV9 and TRBJ2-1; 9 bases line up with TRBD2. J lost 7 bases, V lost 1 base, and 6 bases had no gene match. This CDR3 spans 15 amino acids. CDR1 and CDR2 from the germline V gene are SGDLS and YYNGEE. The CDR3 DNA follows: TGTGCCAGCAGCGTAATAGCGGGAGCGGGAAATGAGCAGTTCTTC. It codes for CASSVIAGAGNEQFF.

The genes are TRBV11-2 and TRBJ2-7; tentative D call: TRBD2 (5 bases). Germline loops: CDR1 SGHAT, CDR2 FQNNGV. This CDR3 has 13 residues. Trimming left V 0 bases short and J 10 bases short, with 13 bases between. CDR3 in DNA: TGTGCCAGCAGCTTAGAAAGGTCCGGACTTCAGTACTTC. The encoded protein is CASSLERSGLQYF.

The chain employs TRBV6-5 and TRBJ1-2; TRBD1 might be the D (5 bases). Germline V gene lookup returns CDR1 MNHEY and CDR2 SVGAGI. The CDR3 sequence is 15 residues long. V was shortened by 4 bases and J by 1 base, with 13 bases between the two germline ends. CDR3 loop: CASSLGQGNNYGYTF. In DNA form, the CDR3 reads TGTGCCAGCAGTTTGGGGCAGGGTAATAACTATGGCTACACCTTC.

The rearrangement uses TRBV5-6 and TRBJ1-4, with 10 bases matching TRBD1. The J segment lost 10 bases and the V segment lost 0 bases, leaving 6 bases of the junction unmatched. The CDR3 sequence is 15 residues long. The V gene's germline CDR1 is SGHDT and CDR2 YYEEEE. Here the CDR3 reads CASSLAGQGSRKLFF. The CDR3 coding sequence is TGTGCCAGCAGCTTGGCGGGACAGGGGTCAAGAAAACTGTTTTTT.

CDR3 bases: TGTGCCAGCAGCTCCGCAGGGTTCAGGGGTACCGGGGAGCTGTTTTTT. It specifies CASSSAGFRGTGELFF. The rearrangement uses TRBV11-2 and TRBJ2-2; D is possibly TRBD1 (6 bases). V was pared by 4 bases and J by 5 bases, with 17 bases between. This CDR3 has 16 amino acids. Germline assignment: CDR1 SGHAT and CDR2 FQNNGV. Variable domain in full (rest from reference TRBV11-2 and TRBJ2-2): EAGVAQSPRYKIIEKRQSVAFWCNPISGHATLYWYQQILGQGPKLLIQFQNNGVVDDSQLPKDRFSAERLKGVDSTLKIQPAKLEDSAVYLCASSSAGFRGTGELFFGEGSRLTVL.